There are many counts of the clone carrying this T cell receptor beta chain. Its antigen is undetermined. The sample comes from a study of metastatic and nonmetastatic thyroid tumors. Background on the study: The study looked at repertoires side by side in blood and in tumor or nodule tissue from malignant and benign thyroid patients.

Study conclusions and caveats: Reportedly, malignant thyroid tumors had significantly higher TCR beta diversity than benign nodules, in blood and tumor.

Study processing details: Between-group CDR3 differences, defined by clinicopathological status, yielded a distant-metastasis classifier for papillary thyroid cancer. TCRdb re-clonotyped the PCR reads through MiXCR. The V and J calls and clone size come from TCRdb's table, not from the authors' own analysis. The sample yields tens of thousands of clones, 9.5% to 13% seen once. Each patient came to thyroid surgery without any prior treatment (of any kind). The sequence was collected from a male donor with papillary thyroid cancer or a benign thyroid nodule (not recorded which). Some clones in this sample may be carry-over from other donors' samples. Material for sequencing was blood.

The CDR3 DNA sequence: TGTGCCAGCAGCTCAGGACTACCTAGCACAGATACGCAGTATTTT. It specifies CASSSGLPSTDTQYF. The chain uses TRBV7-6 and TRBJ2-3; TRBD2 might be the D (6 bases). Trimming cost V 4 bases and J 0 bases, with 11 bases left between them. This CDR3 has 15 amino acids. Germline CDR1 and CDR2: SGHVS and FNYEAQ.